These T cell receptor beta chains were read from a single sample in a study of shared clonotypes between healthy human individuals. TCRdb keeps only in-frame clones here, not all; method: immunoSEQ multiplex PCR. The sample carries roughly 2.1 million clones, approximately 94% recorded once. The specimen sequenced was naive CD8+ T cells from PBMCs. The origin of the receptors is a man aged 18 to 29 in good health. Some clones in this sample may be carry-over from other donors' samples. Both conserved end residues are part of each CDR3. D genes are given only for firm matches. Clone sizes are given selectively: once, few, many, or a class where the clone is expanded.

j_call: TRBJ1-5; clone_size: -; d_call: TRBD1; v_call: TRBV28; cdr3_length: 16; cdr3_nt: TGTGCCAGCAGTTTGGCGGCAGGGGGCGGATTTCAGCCCCAGCATTTT; cdr3_aa: CASSLAAGGGFQPQHF
j_call: TRBJ1-2; clone_size: -; d_call: -; v_call: TRBV30; cdr3_length: 12; cdr3_nt: TGTGCCTGGACGAGGGGGGTCGATGGCTACACCTTC; cdr3_aa: CAWTRGVDGYTF
j_call: TRBJ2-1; clone_size: -; d_call: -; v_call: TRBV4-1; cdr3_length: 15; cdr3_nt: TGCGCCAGCAGCCAAGACGGGAGACGGGGCAATGAGCAGTTCTTC; cdr3_aa: CASSQDGRRGNEQFF
j_call: TRBJ2-7; clone_size: -; d_call: -; v_call: TRBV5-1; cdr3_length: 15; cdr3_nt: TGCGCCAGCTACGTGGGGGCTAGCGGCTCCTACGAGCAGTACTTC; cdr3_aa: CASYVGASGSYEQYF
j_call: TRBJ1-4; clone_size: -; d_call: -; v_call: TRBV27; cdr3_length: 13; cdr3_nt: TGTGCCAGCAGCTGGACTAGAGGGGAAAAACTGTTTTTT; cdr3_aa: CASSWTRGEKLFF
j_call: TRBJ2-7; clone_size: -; d_call: -; v_call: TRBV4-3; cdr3_length: 13; cdr3_nt: TGCGCCAGCAACCAGGGACACTCCTACGAGCAGTACTTC; cdr3_aa: CASNQGHSYEQYF
j_call: TRBJ2-5; clone_size: -; d_call: -; v_call: TRBV10-3; cdr3_length: 14; cdr3_nt: TGTGCCATCAAACGTGACAATACCTTAGAGACCCAGTACTTC; cdr3_aa: CAIKRDNTLETQYF
j_call: TRBJ1-3; clone_size: -; d_call: -; v_call: TRBV11-2; cdr3_length: 15; cdr3_nt: TGTGCCAGCAGCTTCGGGGGGCAGTTCGGAAACACCATATATTTT; cdr3_aa: CASSFGGQFGNTIYF
j_call: TRBJ1-5; clone_size: -; d_call: -; v_call: TRBV7-8; cdr3_length: 18; cdr3_nt: TGTGCCAGCAGCTCGTCGTGGTCGGGGGCCGATAGCAATCAGCCCCAGCATTTT; cdr3_aa: CASSSSWSGADSNQPQHF
j_call: TRBJ1-4; clone_size: -; d_call: TRBD1; v_call: TRBV5-6; cdr3_length: 14; cdr3_nt: TGTGCCAGCAGTTTCGGACAGGGGGTGGAAAAACTGTTTTTT; cdr3_aa: CASSFGQGVEKLFF
j_call: TRBJ1-1; clone_size: -; d_call: -; v_call: TRBV9; cdr3_length: 15; cdr3_nt: TGTGCCAGCAGCGTATACTCAGGGCTGACCACTGAAGCTTTCTTT; cdr3_aa: CASSVYSGLTTEAFF
j_call: TRBJ2-1; clone_size: -; d_call: TRBD1; v_call: TRBV10-2; cdr3_length: 14; cdr3_nt: TGCGCCAGCAGTGTGGCCAGGGGGTCAAATGAGCAGTTCTTC; cdr3_aa: CASSVARGSNEQFF
j_call: TRBJ2-1; clone_size: -; d_call: TRBD1; v_call: TRBV11-3; cdr3_length: 16; cdr3_nt: TGTGCCAGCAGCGGATCCGGGACAGGGGCCTACAATGAGCAGTTCTTC; cdr3_aa: CASSGSGTGAYNEQFF
j_call: TRBJ2-7; clone_size: -; d_call: TRBD1; v_call: TRBV27; cdr3_length: 14; cdr3_nt: TGTGCCAGCGGACCGGGACAGGGGGCTCACGAGCAGTACTTC; cdr3_aa: CASGPGQGAHEQYF
j_call: TRBJ2-3; clone_size: -; d_call: -; v_call: TRBV4-2; cdr3_length: 12; cdr3_nt: TGTGCCAGCAGCCAAGCTACGGATACGCAGTATTTT; cdr3_aa: CASSQATDTQYF
j_call: TRBJ2-5; clone_size: -; d_call: -; v_call: TRBV27; cdr3_length: 15; cdr3_nt: TGTGCCAGCAGTTTATCGACGTCGGCCCAAGAGACCCAGTACTTC; cdr3_aa: CASSLSTSAQETQYF
j_call: TRBJ2-7; clone_size: -; d_call: -; v_call: TRBV7-2; cdr3_length: 14; cdr3_nt: TGTGCCAGCAGCTTAGGCGGGCCCGGGGGCGAGCAGTACTTC; cdr3_aa: CASSLGGPGGEQYF
j_call: TRBJ2-2; clone_size: -; d_call: TRBD2; v_call: TRBV25-1; cdr3_length: 18; cdr3_nt: TGTGCCAGCAGGGTTGGGCTAGCGGGAGGCCTTGATTCCGGGGAGCTGTTTTTT; cdr3_aa: CASRVGLAGGLDSGELFF
j_call: TRBJ2-5; clone_size: -; d_call: TRBD2; v_call: TRBV5-4; cdr3_length: 16; cdr3_nt: TGTGCCAGCAGCCCGGGACTAGCGGGGCTGGGAGAGACCCAGTACTTC; cdr3_aa: CASSPGLAGLGETQYF
j_call: TRBJ2-7; clone_size: -; d_call: -; v_call: TRBV5-6; cdr3_length: 12; cdr3_nt: TGTGCCAGCAGCCTGGTCATGGGGGAGCAGTACTTC; cdr3_aa: CASSLVMGEQYF
j_call: TRBJ1-1; clone_size: -; d_call: -; v_call: TRBV28; cdr3_length: 14; cdr3_nt: TGTGCCAGCACCCCAGGGCTCCGGAACACTGAAGCTTTCTTT; cdr3_aa: CASTPGLRNTEAFF
j_call: TRBJ2-7; clone_size: -; d_call: -; v_call: TRBV4-1; cdr3_length: 15; cdr3_nt: TGCGCCAGCAGCTCCTACGCCAGCCAGACCTACGAGCAGTACTTC; cdr3_aa: CASSSYASQTYEQYF
j_call: TRBJ2-1; clone_size: -; d_call: TRBD1; v_call: TRBV30; cdr3_length: 13; cdr3_nt: TGTGCCTGGGAGGAACAGGGGCCCGATGAGCAGTTCTTC; cdr3_aa: CAWEEQGPDEQFF
j_call: TRBJ2-1; clone_size: -; d_call: -; v_call: TRBV27; cdr3_length: 12; cdr3_nt: TGTGCCAGCAGTCTACCACACAATGAGCAGTTCTTC; cdr3_aa: CASSLPHNEQFF
j_call: TRBJ2-7; clone_size: -; d_call: TRBD1; v_call: TRBV29-1; cdr3_length: 12; cdr3_nt: TGCAGCGTTCGGACAGGGGCCTACGAGCAGTACTTC; cdr3_aa: CSVRTGAYEQYF
j_call: TRBJ2-2; clone_size: -; d_call: TRBD1; v_call: TRBV27; cdr3_length: 16; cdr3_nt: TGTGCCAGCGCAAACCCGACAGGGGTGGGCACCGGGGAGCTGTTTTTT; cdr3_aa: CASANPTGVGTGELFF
j_call: TRBJ2-7; clone_size: -; d_call: TRBD1; v_call: TRBV27; cdr3_length: 15; cdr3_nt: TGTGCCAGCATACCGGCCGGGACAGGGGACTACGAGCAGTACTTC; cdr3_aa: CASIPAGTGDYEQYF
j_call: TRBJ2-7; clone_size: once; d_call: TRBD1; v_call: TRBV9; cdr3_length: 14; cdr3_nt: TGTGCCAGCAGCGCCGGGACAGGGGGCGGCGAGCAGTACTTC; cdr3_aa: CASSAGTGGGEQYF
j_call: TRBJ2-5; clone_size: -; d_call: TRBD2; v_call: TRBV11-2; cdr3_length: 13; cdr3_nt: TGTGCCAGCAGCAGGACTAGCGCGGAGACCCAGTACTTC; cdr3_aa: CASSRTSAETQYF
j_call: TRBJ2-7; clone_size: -; d_call: -; v_call: TRBV6-5; cdr3_length: 13; cdr3_nt: TGTGCCAGCAGTCCCGGGATATCCTACGAGCAGTACTTC; cdr3_aa: CASSPGISYEQYF
j_call: TRBJ2-7; clone_size: once; d_call: -; v_call: TRBV5-6; cdr3_length: 17; cdr3_nt: TGTGCCAGCAGCTTCTTTTCCCCGGCGCGGAGGGAGTACGAGCAGTACTTC; cdr3_aa: CASSFFSPARREYEQYF
j_call: TRBJ2-7; clone_size: once; d_call: -; v_call: TRBV19; cdr3_length: 13; cdr3_nt: TGTGCCAGTAGTATCTCCCGGGGCTACGAGCAGTACTTC; cdr3_aa: CASSISRGYEQYF
j_call: TRBJ2-1; clone_size: -; d_call: -; v_call: TRBV19; cdr3_length: 14; cdr3_nt: TGTGCCAGTAGTATTCGGGACATTTACAATGAGCAGTTCTTC; cdr3_aa: CASSIRDIYNEQFF
j_call: TRBJ2-1; clone_size: -; d_call: -; v_call: TRBV13; cdr3_length: 14; cdr3_nt: TGTGCCAGCAGCCCCCCGAAGGGATGGAATGAGCAGTTCTTC; cdr3_aa: CASSPPKGWNEQFF
j_call: TRBJ2-1; clone_size: once; d_call: -; v_call: TRBV18; cdr3_length: 15; cdr3_nt: TGTGCCAGCTCACCGCAACGGGAGTCTTACAATGAGCAGTTCTTC; cdr3_aa: CASSPQRESYNEQFF
j_call: TRBJ2-5; clone_size: -; d_call: -; v_call: TRBV11-2; cdr3_length: 14; cdr3_nt: TGTGCCAGCAGCTTAATCCAGTACCAAGAGACCCAGTACTTC; cdr3_aa: CASSLIQYQETQYF
j_call: TRBJ1-1; clone_size: -; d_call: -; v_call: TRBV13; cdr3_length: 13; cdr3_nt: TGTGCCAGCAGCTTAGGAAGGACAGAAGAAGCTTTCTTT; cdr3_aa: CASSLGRTEEAFF
j_call: TRBJ2-2; clone_size: -; d_call: TRBD2; v_call: TRBV7-3; cdr3_length: 14; cdr3_nt: TGTGCCAGCAGTGTGACTAGCGAGAGCGGGGAGCTGTTTTTT; cdr3_aa: CASSVTSESGELFF
j_call: TRBJ2-7; clone_size: -; d_call: TRBD1; v_call: TRBV7-8; cdr3_length: 16; cdr3_nt: TGTGCCAGCAGCTTCCCCCCCGGGACAGGGGCCTACGAGCAGTACTTC; cdr3_aa: CASSFPPGTGAYEQYF
j_call: TRBJ2-7; clone_size: once; d_call: -; v_call: TRBV7-9; cdr3_length: 15; cdr3_nt: TGTGCCAGCAGCTTAAGAGGGCTGGCGGGCTACGAGCAGTACTTC; cdr3_aa: CASSLRGLAGYEQYF
j_call: TRBJ2-6; clone_size: -; d_call: TRBD1; v_call: TRBV4-2; cdr3_length: 19; cdr3_nt: TGTGCCAGCAGCCAGAAGGGGCTAGGGGGCGGAGATGGGGCCAACGTCCTGACTTTC; cdr3_aa: CASSQKGLGGGDGANVLTF
j_call: TRBJ2-7; clone_size: -; d_call: -; v_call: TRBV27; cdr3_length: 13; cdr3_nt: TGTGCCAGCAGATTACTCGGGGCGCTTGAGCAGTACTTC; cdr3_aa: CASRLLGALEQYF
j_call: TRBJ2-3; clone_size: -; d_call: -; v_call: TRBV28; cdr3_length: 13; cdr3_nt: TGTGCCAGCAGTTTCACTAGGTCAGATACGCAGTATTTT; cdr3_aa: CASSFTRSDTQYF
j_call: TRBJ2-3; clone_size: -; d_call: -; v_call: TRBV5-4; cdr3_length: 14; cdr3_nt: TGTGCCAGCAGCTTGGCTGGGAAATTGGATACGCAGTATTTT; cdr3_aa: CASSLAGKLDTQYF
j_call: TRBJ1-2; clone_size: -; d_call: -; v_call: TRBV9; cdr3_length: 15; cdr3_nt: TGTGCCAGCAGCGTAGGGTGGGCACCCAACTATGGCTACACCTTC; cdr3_aa: CASSVGWAPNYGYTF
j_call: TRBJ1-5; clone_size: few; d_call: -; v_call: TRBV27; cdr3_length: 15; cdr3_nt: TGTGCCAGCAGTCAGAGGACGGGTAGCAATCAGCCCCAGCATTTT; cdr3_aa: CASSQRTGSNQPQHF
j_call: TRBJ2-7; clone_size: -; d_call: TRBD1; v_call: TRBV6-1; cdr3_length: 15; cdr3_nt: TGTGCCAGCAGTGAAAGGACAGGGGGCTCCCACGAGCAGTACTTC; cdr3_aa: CASSERTGGSHEQYF
j_call: TRBJ2-1; clone_size: once; d_call: TRBD2; v_call: TRBV5-6; cdr3_length: 15; cdr3_nt: TGTGCCAGCAGCTTGGTACGGCTAGCGGGAGTTGAGCAGTTCTTC; cdr3_aa: CASSLVRLAGVEQFF
j_call: TRBJ1-2; clone_size: -; d_call: TRBD1; v_call: TRBV4-2; cdr3_length: 15; cdr3_nt: TGTGCCACACAATTCAACAGGGGGCAGGACTATGGCTACACCTTC; cdr3_aa: CATQFNRGQDYGYTF
j_call: TRBJ1-1; clone_size: -; d_call: -; v_call: TRBV30; cdr3_length: 16; cdr3_nt: TGTGCCTGGAGCCCCCCTGAGGGCTGGGGGAACACTGAAGCTTTCTTT; cdr3_aa: CAWSPPEGWGNTEAFF
j_call: TRBJ2-7; clone_size: -; d_call: TRBD2; v_call: TRBV14; cdr3_length: 16; cdr3_nt: TGTGCCAGCAGCCAAGCGGGACTAGCGGGCTCTTACGAGCAGTACTTC; cdr3_aa: CASSQAGLAGSYEQYF
j_call: TRBJ2-2; clone_size: -; d_call: TRBD1; v_call: TRBV27; cdr3_length: 17; cdr3_nt: TGTGCCAGCAGTTTCCTTAGGACAGGGGTGAGCACCGGGGAGCTGTTTTTT; cdr3_aa: CASSFLRTGVSTGELFF
j_call: TRBJ1-1; clone_size: -; d_call: -; v_call: TRBV29-1; cdr3_length: 12; cdr3_nt: TGCAGCGTTGGCCAAGGGAACACTGAAGCTTTCTTT; cdr3_aa: CSVGQGNTEAFF
j_call: TRBJ1-5; clone_size: -; d_call: -; v_call: TRBV4-3; cdr3_length: 16; cdr3_nt: TGCGCCAGCAGCCAAGATCCCGGGAACAGCAATCAGCCCCAGCATTTT; cdr3_aa: CASSQDPGNSNQPQHF
j_call: TRBJ1-1; clone_size: -; d_call: TRBD1; v_call: TRBV18; cdr3_length: 12; cdr3_nt: TGTGCCAGCTCACTTGGGACAGGTGAAGCTTTCTTT; cdr3_aa: CASSLGTGEAFF
j_call: TRBJ2-1; clone_size: -; d_call: TRBD2; v_call: TRBV27; cdr3_length: 18; cdr3_nt: TGTGCCAGCAGGGTGTGGGCGGGAGCGCCAAGGTCCTACAATGAGCAGTTCTTC; cdr3_aa: CASRVWAGAPRSYNEQFF
j_call: TRBJ1-5; clone_size: -; d_call: -; v_call: TRBV2; cdr3_length: 16; cdr3_nt: TGTGCCAGCACCTATCATCCACCCACAGGGAATCAGCCCCAGCATTTT; cdr3_aa: CASTYHPPTGNQPQHF